This TCR beta chain was identified in a study of cytomegalovirus exposure and HLA in healthy donors (TCRdb year 2017). Turning to the overall study: According to an earlier analysis of a few hundred of the donors, about 179 million T cells yielded over 90 million unique TCR beta sequences and approximately 300 Gb of sequence data. A separate validation cohort of roughly 130 different subjects was used in addition to the approximately 610-subject first cohort. An earlier analysis of around 540 of the donors applied high-throughput TCR beta sequencing to assess whether each TCR beta V gene segment acted as functional or pseudogenic. Every repertoire in the discovery cohort had been generated on one and the same sequencing platform. An early release covering roughly 640 HLA-typed donors comprised roughly 300 gigabases of sequencing data and around 80 million unique TCR sequences. High-throughput TCR immunosequencing, statistical association of individual TCRs with disease status, and machine learning were combined to predict cytomegalovirus infection status. The study was designed to test whether signatures of past pathogen exposure could be identified by cataloging public T cell receptors. Donor age, sex, ethnicity and CMV serostatus were collected together with the repertoire data. The genetic ancestry cluster associated with self-reported Caucasian donors included 65% to 90% of the roughly 380 genotyped donors. Rather than drawing on any new phenotypic data, the later analysis identified candidate immune exposures from TCR beta sequences and the way those sequences occurred across donors. Both class I and class II loci were covered by HLA typing, at four-digit resolution. In a later analysis, previously published TCR beta repertoires from about 670 donors were re-analyzed and high-resolution HLA genotyping was added so that TCR occurrence patterns could be studied. Typing coverage varied by locus: roughly 629-630 donors for A, B, C, DRB1 and DQB1; more than 500 for DQA1; more than 600 for DPA1; about 450 for DPB1. Across 300 to 400 genotyped donors of the cohort, an average of approximately 200,000 unique TCR beta nucleotide sequences per donor were sequenced, and roughly 20% of those sequences were non-productive. The T cell repertoires of 666 subjects were profiled by immunosequencing and related to cytomegalovirus serostatus. A few DR-DQ haplotypes were handled as single units for association and clustering because linkage in the cohort was strong. A later genetic analysis used genome-wide SNP genotypes for about 60% of the 666 donors, treating that subset as a discovery cohort.

In total, approximately 690 healthy bone marrow donors made up the cohort. At the time of sampling, every cohort member was nominally healthy, though immune exposures that went unrecorded were likely present. The donor was CMV seropositive and was included in the group of almost 300 seropositive cohort members. Each donor provided a peripheral blood sample, and peripheral blood mononuclear cells were used for TCR beta sequencing. The Qiagen DNeasy Blood Extraction Kit was used to extract genomic DNA from the blood cell samples. The CDR3 starts with the cysteine, ends with the phenylalanine, and has 16 residues. CDR3 DNA is the only sequence kept; it has 48 bases, read in frame from the first base. Germline trimming amounts to 2 bases on V and 3 bases on J, with 6 as the count of junction bases outside the gene matches. In the germline V gene, CDR1 corresponds to MDHEN and CDR2 to SYDVKM. As for this clone: There is no known antigen for this receptor. One base away there is no much larger clone; base qualities are not given.

Broader findings and caveats from the paper: In both the original and validation cohorts, the classifier was reported to diagnose cytomegalovirus status with high specificity and sensitivity. Linkage disequilibrium might explain the correlated functional status among segregating V segments, but an unknown experimental factor could not be ruled out. Compared with equally common non-associated chains, HLA-associated TCR beta chains in a later analysis were more clonally expanded and had lower generation probabilities. A later analysis reported that several top co-occurrence clusters appeared linked to parvovirus B19, influenza, CMV and Epstein-Barr virus. A further reported finding was that TCR beta sequences accurately predicted the HLA-A and HLA-B alleles for most subjects in the first cohort. In the study, 150 to 200 TCR beta chains were listed as associated with cytomegalovirus. A later analysis found that most CMV-associated TCR beta chains appeared HLA-restricted, with HLA associations seemingly driven largely by CMV exposure. In a later analysis, TCR association rates were found to vary across HLA loci, with the most associated TCRs seen for DRB1 alleles and the fewest for HLA-C alleles. Immune exposure information for the cohort was limited to CMV serostatus. In a later genetic analysis, a missense DCLRE1C variant was associated with V-gene and J-gene trimming of TCR beta chains, and the association was replicated in an independent cohort. Presence/absence analyses assumed roughly uniform sequencing depth across donors, an assumption that may not hold. Most TCR sequences were observed very rarely across donors, whereas some public TCRs were present in many individuals. In a later genetic analysis, fewer N-insertions in productive TCRs were reported among donors in an Asian-associated ancestry cluster than the approximately 710-donor mean. HLA typing was unavailable for some donors at each locus, so association tests used only the typed subset. In vitro tests confirmed that a few of the cytomegalovirus-associated TCR beta chains recognize cytomegalovirus antigens. Assigning TCR associations to individual alleles was difficult when HLA alleles, especially DR and DQ, strongly co-occurred. In a later analysis, about 17,000 TCR beta sequences were associated with specific HLA alleles at a false discovery rate of 0.05. An earlier analysis of approximately 540 of the donors showed that most TCR beta V segments appeared in productive rearrangements either about 87% or about 30% of the time, which broadly matched IMGT annotations. In this cohort, only TCR beta chains were sequenced, and detectable features were limited by the absence of alpha or paired-chain data. A cluster of highly shared sequence variants was judged likely to represent a technical artifact of the sequencing pipeline. The authors suggested that the approach could potentially be generalized to other disease states and immunological phenotypes. The 87-base-pair reads could not distinguish some IMGT-functional V segments, including TRBV6-2 and TRBV6-3, so those segments were excluded. Over 15 rarely observed V segments, including chromosome 9 orphons, were excluded from the earlier analysis of several hundred of the donors because counts were too low.

The library was generated by the immunoSEQ multiplex PCR assay. For the multiplex PCR, a mixture combining 60 forward primers for TCR Vbeta segments and 13 reverse primers for TCR Jbeta segments was used. A multiplex PCR assay on genomic DNA amplified the CDR3 region of rearranged TCR beta genes. The Illumina HiSeq System was used to sequence the amplified TCR beta libraries as 87-base-pair reads. For the original study's pipeline: A later analysis tallied 75 million to 95 million unique TCR beta chains across the 666 repertoires, and some 10 million of those chains were shared by two or more donors. Raw reads were error-corrected and collapsed into unique sequences by a nearest-neighbor algorithm in which closely related sequences were merged to remove PCR and sequencing errors. V, D and J gene segments were assigned by aligning CDR3 sequences to IMGT reference sequences. For a sequence to be retained, at least a six-nucleotide match to both a V gene segment and a J gene segment was required. Rearrangements were classified as productive when the CDR3 lacked stop codons and remained in frame with V and J, and all other rearrangements were classified as non-productive. CDR3 was defined according to IMGT convention as the region running from the second conserved V-encoded cysteine to the conserved J-encoded phenylalanine. In an earlier analysis of around 540 of the donors, sequences lacking an unambiguous match to a single V gene segment were excluded. An earlier analysis of 500 to 600 of the donors classified V segments as functional when productive rearrangements were above 56.7% and as segregating when the standard deviation between donors was above 5%. To diagnose cytomegalovirus status from the catalog of TCR beta chain sequences, a statistical classification framework was built. In a later analysis, TCR nucleotide sequences were compared against IMGT/GENE-DB human TR gene sequences so that V and J genes could be assigned. Using the TCRdist pipeline, a later analysis assigned CDR3 sequences along with most-parsimonious VDJ recombination scenarios. A later analysis defined each TCR beta chain by its CDR3 amino acid sequence plus V-gene family, and excluded reads lacking a unique V-gene family. As a way to deal with suspected cross-contamination and a sequencing artifact, a later analysis dropped under 600 nucleotide sequences that were highly shared and had low generation probability. For each public chain, a later analysis derived a clonal expansion index from normalized ranks of inferred template counts within each repertoire. A later analysis computed generation probabilities with a VDJ recombination model fitted to out-of-frame rearrangements, and checked the results against IGoR. A later analysis scored TCR-TCR, TCR-HLA and TCR-CMV co-occurrence with hypergeometric tests, applying a repertoire-size bias correction to TCR pairs. A later analysis estimated false discovery rates by permuting HLA or CMV assignments 20 times. In a later analysis, co-occurring TCRs were grouped using DBSCAN, and TCRdist sequence similarity was added for clustering within HLA-allele-positive subsets. Repertoires with fewer than 30,000 or more than 120,000 public chains were left out of co-occurrence clustering, as were a handful of repertoires with anomalous nucleotide sharing. TCRdb carries this immuneACCESS record with in-frame sequences only. Its versions omit some clonotypes, under half of them owing to an unresolved V gene in the studies checked, with the rest unexplained. The DNA gave D and trimming, while V, J and clone size come from that table. This sample has some 180,000 clones in its table, and 70% to 85% of those were observed once. About 1.3% of the sample is in the top ten clones.

The sequence is built from TRBV28 and TRBJ2-2, and 7 junctional nucleotides match TRBD1. The sequence was collected from a girl aged 2 to 10 in good health and CMV-seropositive. Sequenced input: PBMCs. The CDR3 region: CASSLIRGIYTGELFF. The DNA is as follows: TGTGCCAGCAGTTTAATCAGGGGGATCTACACCGGGGAGCTGTTTTTT. Reference TRBV28 and TRBJ2-2 proteins supply the regions before and after the CDR3; the full variable domain is: DVKVTQSSRYLVKRTGEKVFLECVQDMDHENMFWYRQDPGLGLRLIYFSYDVKMKEKGDIPEGYSVSREKKERFSLILESASTNQTSMYLCASSLIRGIYTGELFFGEGSRLTVL.